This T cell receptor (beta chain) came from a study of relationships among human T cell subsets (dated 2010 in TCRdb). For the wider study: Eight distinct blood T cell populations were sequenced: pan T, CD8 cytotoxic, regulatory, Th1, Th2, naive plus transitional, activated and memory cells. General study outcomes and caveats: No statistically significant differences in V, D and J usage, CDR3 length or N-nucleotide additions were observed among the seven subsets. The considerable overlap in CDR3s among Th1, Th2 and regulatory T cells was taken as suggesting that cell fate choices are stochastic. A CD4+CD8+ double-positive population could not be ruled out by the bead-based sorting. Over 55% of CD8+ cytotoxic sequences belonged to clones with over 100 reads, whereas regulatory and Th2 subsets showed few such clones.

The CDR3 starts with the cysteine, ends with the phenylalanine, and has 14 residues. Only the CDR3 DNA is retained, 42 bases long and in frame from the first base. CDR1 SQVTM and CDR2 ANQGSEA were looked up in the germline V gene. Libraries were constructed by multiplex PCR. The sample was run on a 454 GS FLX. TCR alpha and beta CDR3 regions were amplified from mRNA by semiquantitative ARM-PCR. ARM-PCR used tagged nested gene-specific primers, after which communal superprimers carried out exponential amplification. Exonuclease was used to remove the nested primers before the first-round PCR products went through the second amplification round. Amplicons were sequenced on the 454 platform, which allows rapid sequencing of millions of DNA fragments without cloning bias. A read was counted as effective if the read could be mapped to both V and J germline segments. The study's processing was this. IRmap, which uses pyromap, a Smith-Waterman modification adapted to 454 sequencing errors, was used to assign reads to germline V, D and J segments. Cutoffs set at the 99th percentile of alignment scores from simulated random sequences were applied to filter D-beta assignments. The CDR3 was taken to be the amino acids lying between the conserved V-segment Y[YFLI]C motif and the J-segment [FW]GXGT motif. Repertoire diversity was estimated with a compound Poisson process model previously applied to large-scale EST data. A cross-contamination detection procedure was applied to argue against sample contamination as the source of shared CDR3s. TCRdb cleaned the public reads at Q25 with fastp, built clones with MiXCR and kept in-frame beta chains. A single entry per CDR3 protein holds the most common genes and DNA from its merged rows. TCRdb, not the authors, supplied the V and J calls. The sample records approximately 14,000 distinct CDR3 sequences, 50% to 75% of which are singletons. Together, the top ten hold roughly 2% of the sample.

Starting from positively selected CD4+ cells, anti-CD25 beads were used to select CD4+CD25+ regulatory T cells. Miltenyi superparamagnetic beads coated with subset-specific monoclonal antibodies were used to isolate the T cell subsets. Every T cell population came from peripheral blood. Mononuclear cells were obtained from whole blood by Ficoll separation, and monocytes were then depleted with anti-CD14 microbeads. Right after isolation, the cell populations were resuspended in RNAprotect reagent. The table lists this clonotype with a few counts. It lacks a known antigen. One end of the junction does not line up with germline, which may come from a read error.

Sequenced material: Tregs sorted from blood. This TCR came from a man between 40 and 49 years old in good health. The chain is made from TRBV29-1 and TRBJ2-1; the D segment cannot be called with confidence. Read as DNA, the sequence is TGCAGCGTTGAACCCCAGGCCTCCTACAATGGGCAGTTCTTC. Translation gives CSVEPQASYNGQFF.